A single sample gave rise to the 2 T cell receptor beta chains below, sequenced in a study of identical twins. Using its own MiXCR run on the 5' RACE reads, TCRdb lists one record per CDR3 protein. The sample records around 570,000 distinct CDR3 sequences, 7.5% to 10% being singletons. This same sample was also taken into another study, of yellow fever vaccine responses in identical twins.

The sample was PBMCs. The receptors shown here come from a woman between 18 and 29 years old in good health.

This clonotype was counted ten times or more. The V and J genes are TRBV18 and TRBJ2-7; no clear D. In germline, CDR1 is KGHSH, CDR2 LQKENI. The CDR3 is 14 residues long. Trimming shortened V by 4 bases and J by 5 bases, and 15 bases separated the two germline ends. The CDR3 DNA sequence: TGTGCCAGCTCACGATCCCTCCCTGACAACGAGCAGTACTTC. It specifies CASSRSLPDNEQYF.

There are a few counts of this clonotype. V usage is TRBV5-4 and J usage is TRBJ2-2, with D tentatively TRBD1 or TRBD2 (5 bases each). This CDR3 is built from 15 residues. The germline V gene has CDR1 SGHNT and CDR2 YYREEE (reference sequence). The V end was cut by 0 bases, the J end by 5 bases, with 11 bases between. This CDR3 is CASSLDGGITGELFF. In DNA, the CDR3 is TGTGCCAGCAGCTTGGATGGGGGTATAACCGGGGAGCTGTTTTTT.